These 27 T cell receptor beta chains originate from one sample sequenced in a study of blood T cell repertoires in COVID-19. The repertoire was sequenced with immunoSEQ multiplex PCR; TCRdb's copy has only in-frame clones and lacks some. The table shows tens of thousands of clones, with around 85% occurring only once. Specimen: peripheral blood. Receptors were obtained from a woman aged 60 to 75 with COVID-19, enrolled during active disease.

The chain joins TRBV5-1 to TRBJ1-6; 7 bases align to TRBD1. The V segment lost 0 bases and the J segment 10 bases; nucleotides outside the gene matches: 7. Germline assignment: CDR1 SGHRS and CDR2 YFSETQ. The CDR3 has 15 amino acids. The CDR3 spells CASSLARQGGSPLHF. Written as DNA, the CDR3 is TGCGCCAGCAGCTTGGCCCGGCAGGGGGGATCACCCCTCCACTTT.

The chain uses TRBV7-2 and TRBJ1-6; D may be TRBD1 (6 bases). V was shortened by 2 bases and J by 10 bases, with 12 bases between the two germline ends. CDR1 is SGHTA and CDR2 is FQGNSA in the germline V gene. This CDR3 comprises 14 residues. The CDR3: CASSLLQGSSPLHF. CDR3 nucleotide sequence: TGTGCCAGCAGCTTATTGCAGGGGAGCTCACCCCTCCACTTT. Full variable domain (missing parts from reference TRBV7-2 and TRBJ1-6): GAGVSQSPSNKVTEKGKDVELRCDPISGHTALYWYRQSLGQGLEFLIYFQGNSAPDKSGLPSDRFSAERTGGSVSTLTIQRTQQEDSAVYLCASSLLQGSSPLHFGNGTRLTVT.

The J gene is TRBJ1-2, the V gene TRBV19, with 7 bases fitting TRBD1. In germline, CDR1 is LNHDA, CDR2 SQIVND (reference sequence). The junction had 8 bases not matched to a gene; V was cut back by 5 bases and J by 5 bases. CDR3 size: 14 residues. Here the CDR3 reads CASSLKTGRYGYTF. The CDR3 coding sequence is TGTGCCAGTAGTCTAAAGACAGGGAGGTATGGCTACACCTTC.

The V and J genes are TRBV5-1 and TRBJ2-5, with 8 bases matching TRBD1. Germline V gene data show CDR1 as SGHRS and CDR2 as YFSETQ. This CDR3 contains 15 residues. Trimming cost V 4 bases and J 4 bases; bases outside gene matches: 9. CDR3 sequence: CASSPPTGVGETQYF. For the CDR3, the DNA is TGCGCCAGCAGCCCCCCGACAGGGGTCGGAGAGACCCAGTACTTC.

The J gene is TRBJ1-1, the V gene TRBV6-5; possibly TRBD1 for D (5 bases). CDR1 is MNHEY and CDR2 is SVGAGI in the germline V gene. The CDR3 length is 14 residues. With 6 bases removed from V and 11 bases from J, the gap between germline ends came to 22 bases. CDR3 amino acids: CASSYQRFRGGAFF. The CDR3 DNA reads TGTGCCAGCAGCTATCAGCGTTTTCGGGGGGGGGCTTTCTTT.

V gene TRBV11-2 combines with J gene TRBJ1-1, with 7 bases aligning to TRBD1. This CDR3 is 14 amino acids long. CDR1 and CDR2 (germline): SGHAT, FQNNGV. Trimming removed 5 bases from V and 2 bases from J; junction bases left unmatched: 5. In DNA, the CDR3 is TGTGCCAGCAGCCAGGGACAGAGCAACACTGAAGCTTTCTTT. Its translation is CASSQGQSNTEAFF.

The V and J genes are TRBV18 and TRBJ1-2; TRBD1 aligns across 8 bases. From germline, CDR1 is KGHSH and CDR2 LQKENI. The CDR3 loop spans 13 amino acids. The ends lost 2 bases at V and 8 bases at J; junction bases unmatched: 4. CDR3 nucleotide sequence: TGTGCCAGCTCACCATCGGACAGGGCGGGCTACACCTTC. It translates to CASSPSDRAGYTF.

The J gene is TRBJ2-3, the V gene TRBV27; D gene unclear. Trimming pared 2 bases from V and 3 bases from J, leaving 18 bases between. The germline gives CDR1 MNHEY, CDR2 SMNVEV (reference sequence). This CDR3 has 17 residues. CDR3 bases: TGTGCCAGCAGTTTAACTGGGTGGAACGCGCGGACAGATACGCAGTATTTT. Translated: CASSLTGWNARTDTQYF.

The chain employs TRBV10-3 and TRBJ1-4; D is uncertain. Trimming shortened V by 6 bases and J by 2 bases, and 10 bases separated the two germline ends. This CDR3 has 14 residues. The germline V gene encodes CDR1 ENHRY and CDR2 SYGVKD. The CDR3 loop is CAIRSPGTNEKLFF. The CDR3 DNA reads as TGTGCCATCAGATCCCCCGGGACTAATGAAAAACTGTTTTTT.

The chain carries TRBV18 and TRBJ1-2, with D possibly matching TRBD1 (5 bases). V lost 0 bases and J 7 bases, leaving 9 bases between the germline ends. CDR1 and CDR2 (germline): KGHSH, LQKENI. This CDR3 contains 13 residues. The CDR3 bases are TGTGCCAGCTCACCACCGGGACTTAGTGGCTACACCTTC. Its translation: CASSPPGLSGYTF.

J is TRBJ2-2 and V is TRBV19, with TRBD1 matching 9 bases. In germline, CDR1 is LNHDA, CDR2 SQIVND (reference sequence). The CDR3 spans 16 residues. After removal of 7 bases from V and 2 bases from J, the junction contained 8 bases not matched to a gene. DNA for the CDR3: TGTGCCAGTATCCCAAGACAGGGGGATAACACCGGGGAGCTGTTTTTT. Amino acids: CASIPRQGDNTGELFF.

V is TRBV27 and J is TRBJ1-2, with 10 positions matching TRBD1. Unmatched junction bases numbered 1, after V lost 4 bases and J lost 5 bases. Germline CDR1 is MNHEY and CDR2 is SMNVEV (reference sequence). The CDR3 sequence is 13 residues long. This chain's CDR3 is CASSWGQGYGYTF. DNA for the CDR3: TGTGCCAGCAGTTGGGGACAGGGGTATGGCTACACCTTC.

This clone was picked up a small number of times. This rearrangement joins TRBV27 to TRBJ2-5; 7 bases match TRBD2. The germline gives CDR1 MNHEY, CDR2 SMNVEV (reference sequence). Trimming at V came to 0 bases and at J to 3 bases, leaving 7 bases not matched to a gene. The length of the CDR3 is 16 residues. CDR3 region: CASSLSVTSWKETQYF. The CDR3 DNA sequence: TGTGCCAGCAGTTTATCTGTGACTAGCTGGAAAGAGACCCAGTACTTC.

This clone was observed a handful of times. This chain uses TRBV7-2 with TRBJ2-7, with 10 bases matching TRBD2. The V segment lost 1 base and the J segment 6 bases; nucleotides outside the gene matches: 6. There are 15 residues in the CDR3. Germline V gene data show CDR1 as SGHTA and CDR2 as FQGNSA. Here the CDR3 reads CASSLVAGGPVEQYF. The DNA of the CDR3 is TGTGCCAGCAGCTTAGTAGCGGGGGGTCCCGTCGAGCAGTACTTC.

The V and J genes are TRBV7-6 and TRBJ1-4; D ambiguous. The CDR3 has 16 amino acids. Deletions cut 0 bases from V and 5 bases from J, with 13 bases between. In germline, CDR1 is SGHVS, CDR2 FNYEAQ. The CDR3 region is CASSLAPRGFNEKLFF. The DNA for the CDR3 is TGTGCCAGCAGCTTAGCGCCCCGGGGTTTCAATGAAAAACTGTTTTTT.

The chain uses TRBV6-5 and TRBJ2-3; D may be TRBD2 (6 bases). V lost 7 bases, J lost 6 bases, and 17 bases lay in between. Germline lookup yields CDR1 MNHEY and CDR2 SVGAGI. The CDR3 is made up of 14 amino acids. The CDR3 region is CASTWDSLRDTQYF. CDR3 nucleotides: TGTGCCAGCACCTGGGACTCCCTGCGGGATACGCAGTATTTT.

In this sample, this clone turned up once. The chain joins TRBV11-2 to TRBJ2-3; TRBD2 matches at 8 bases. The CDR3 spans 16 residues. The germline CDR1 and CDR2 sequences are SGHAT and FQNNGV. Trimming removed 5 bases from V and 1 base from J; junction bases left unmatched: 8. In nucleotides, the CDR3 is TGTGCCAGCAGCCTAAATAGCGGGGCTGGCACAGATACGCAGTATTTT. It translates to CASSLNSGAGTDTQYF.

This chain joins TRBV7-8 and TRBJ2-7; D might be TRBD1 (5 bases). Germline V lookup: CDR1 SGHVS, CDR2 FQNEAQ. The V end was cut by 1 base, the J end by 5 bases, with 15 bases between. The CDR3 is made up of 15 amino acids. The CDR3 loop reads CASSLGAQGVNEQYF. CDR3 sequence (DNA): TGTGCCAGCAGCTTAGGGGCCCAGGGCGTAAACGAGCAGTACTTC.

CDR3 in amino acids: CASSPTRGGPSYNEQFF. CDR3 nucleotides: TGCGCCAGCAGCCCCACTCGCGGGGGCCCGTCCTACAATGAGCAGTTCTTC. The V and J genes are TRBV4-1 and TRBJ2-1; D is perhaps TRBD2 (7 bases). The CDR3 length is 17 residues. Per the germline V gene, CDR1 is MGHRA and CDR2 is YSYEKL. The V end lost 4 bases, the J end lost 1 base, and 17 bases lay between the germline ends.

This clone was counted a single time. The rearrangement joins TRBV6-6 to TRBJ2-7, with D uncertain. Deletions cut 2 bases from V and 2 bases from J, with 13 bases between. Germline assignment: CDR1 MNHNY and CDR2 SVGAGI (reference sequence). This CDR3 has 15 amino acids. The CDR3 DNA is TGTGCCAGCAGTTACCTCCCTTCTGGAGCCTACGAGCAGTACTTC. Protein product: CASSYLPSGAYEQYF.

The chain couples TRBV3-1 (or the pseudogene TRBV3-2) to TRBJ1-1, with TRBD1 matching 9 bases. CDR3 size: 13 residues. Germline lookup yields CDR1 LGHDT and CDR2 YNNKEL (reference sequence). Germline trimming cut 2 bases from V and 11 bases from J; bases unmatched to any gene: 6. The DNA for the CDR3 is TGTGCCAGCAGCCAATTCGGGACAGGGAGTGCTTTCTTT. Translated, it gives CASSQFGTGSAFF.

This rearrangement joins TRBV12-3 or TRBV12-4 to TRBJ1-4; D is unclear. Trimming took 5 bases from V and 0 from J, leaving 4 bases between them. The CDR3 is made up of 13 amino acids. The chain's CDR3 is CASSISTNEKLFF. CDR3 DNA: TGTGCCAGCAGTATCTCAACTAATGAAAAACTGTTTTTT.

This chain links TRBV27 with TRBJ1-4, with 7 bases matching TRBD1. V lost 5 bases and J lost 11; bases outside the gene matches: 8. CDR1 is MNHEY, CDR2 SMNVEV, per germline (reference sequence). This CDR3 region has 13 residues. CDR3 sequence (DNA): TGTGCCAGCAGTGCTCGCCAGGGGGAGAAACTGTTTTTT. Amino acids: CASSARQGEKLFF.

The chain carries TRBV7-2 and TRBJ2-1; 16 positions match TRBD2. The CDR3 extends over 15 amino acids. CDR1 and CDR2 from the germline V gene are SGHTA and FQGNSA. V lost 5 bases and J lost 15; bases outside the gene matches: 10. In DNA form, the CDR3 reads TGTGCCAGCAGCCTCGGGACTAGCGGGGGGGCCCGACGGTTCTTC. It codes for CASSLGTSGGARRFF. Using reference TRBV7-2 and TRBJ2-1 for the parts outside the CDR3, the full variable domain is GAGVSQSPSNKVTEKGKDVELRCDPISGHTALYWYRQSLGQGLEFLIYFQGNSAPDKSGLPSDRFSAERTGGSVSTLTIQRTQQEDSAVYLCASSLGTSGGARRFFGPGTRLTVL.

The chain joins TRBV7-9 to TRBJ2-2; D ambiguous. The V end lost 0 bases, the J end lost 8 bases, and 4 bases lay between the germline ends. This CDR3 has 12 residues. Germline values: CDR1 SEHNR, CDR2 FQNEAQ (reference sequence). The CDR3 is CASSLAAGELFF. For the CDR3, the DNA is TGTGCCAGCAGCTTAGCTGCGGGGGAGCTGTTTTTT.

In this sample, this clone turned up a few times. V and J are TRBV4-1 and TRBJ1-3; weak D call: TRBD1 (5 bases). Germline V lookup: CDR1 MGHRA, CDR2 YSYEKL. V lost 4 bases and J 3 bases, leaving 13 bases between the germline ends. The CDR3 sequence is 15 residues long. The CDR3 nucleotides read TGCGCCAGCAGCCCGGTCCGGGGGTATGGAAACACCATATATTTT. Translating it yields CASSPVRGYGNTIYF.

In its sample, this clone was seen a few times. The CDR3 DNA reads TGTGCCACCAGTGACCAGGGGCGGAATGAGCAGTTCTTC. It is translated as CATSDQGRNEQFF. The chain joins TRBV24-1 to TRBJ2-1; possibly TRBD1 for D (6 bases). V lost 4 bases and J 7 bases, leaving 10 bases between the germline ends. The V gene's germline CDR1 is KGHDR and CDR2 SFDVKD. The CDR3 consists of 13 residues.